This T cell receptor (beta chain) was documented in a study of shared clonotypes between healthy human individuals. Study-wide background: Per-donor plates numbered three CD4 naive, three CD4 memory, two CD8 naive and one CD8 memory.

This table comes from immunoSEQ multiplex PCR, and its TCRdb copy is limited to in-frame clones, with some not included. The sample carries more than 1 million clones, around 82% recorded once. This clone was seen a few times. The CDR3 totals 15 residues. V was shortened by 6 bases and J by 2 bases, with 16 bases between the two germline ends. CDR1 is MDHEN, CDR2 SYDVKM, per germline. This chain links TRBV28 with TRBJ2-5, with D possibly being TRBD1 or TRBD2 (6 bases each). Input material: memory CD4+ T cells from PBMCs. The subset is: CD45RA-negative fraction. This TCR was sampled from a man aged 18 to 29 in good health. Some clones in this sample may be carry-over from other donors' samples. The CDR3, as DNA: TGTGCCAGCAGCGAGGGGGGCAGACAACAAGAGACCCAGTACTTC. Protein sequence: CASSEGGRQQETQYF.